The source of this TCR beta chain is a study of blood T cell repertoires in COVID-19. The CDR3 extends over 14 amino acids. Germline V gene sequence: CDR1 MNHEY, CDR2 SVGAGI. Trimming took 6 bases from V and 5 from J; bases not matched to a gene: 6. Recruitment covered about two dozen US areas and drew participants whose ages spanned roughly 18 to 90 years. Which cohort a participant joined came from the clinical history participants gave. In the authors' workflow: Estimation of nucleated cell counts relied on the amplification of reference gene primers. The repertoire was sequenced with immunoSEQ multiplex PCR; TCRdb's copy has only in-frame clones and lacks some. V and J calls and clone size are those listed in that table; D and trimming were worked out from the DNA. This repertoire shows about 260,000 clones, around 89% found once; its top ten account for around 2%.

This TCR came from a young woman who had recovered from COVID-19. The J gene is TRBJ2-5, the V gene TRBV6-5, with TRBD1 identical over 10 bases. The sample comprised PBMCs or T cells enriched from blood (not recorded which). The CDR3 bases are TGTGCCAGCAGGCGGGACAGGGGCGCGGAGACCCAGTACTTC. It encodes CASRRDRGAETQYF.